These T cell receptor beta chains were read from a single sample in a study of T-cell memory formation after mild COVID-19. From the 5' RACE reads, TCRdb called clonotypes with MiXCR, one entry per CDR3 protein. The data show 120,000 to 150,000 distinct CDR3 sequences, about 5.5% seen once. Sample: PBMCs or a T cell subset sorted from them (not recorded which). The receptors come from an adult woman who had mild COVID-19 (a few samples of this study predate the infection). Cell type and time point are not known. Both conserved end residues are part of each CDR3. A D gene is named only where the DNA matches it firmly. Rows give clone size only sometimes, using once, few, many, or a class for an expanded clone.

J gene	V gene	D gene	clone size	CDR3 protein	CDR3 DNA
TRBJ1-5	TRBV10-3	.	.	CAISESGGSNQPQHF	TGTGCCATCAGTGAGTCGGGCGGTAGCAATCAGCCCCAGCATTTT
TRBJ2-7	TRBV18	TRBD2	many	CASSPPFTSGGLYEQYF	TGTGCCAGCTCACCACCATTTACTAGCGGGGGGTTGTACGAGCAGTACTTC
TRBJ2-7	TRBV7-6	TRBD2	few	CASSPGLGRYEQYF	TGTGCCAGCAGCCCGGGACTAGGACGCTACGAGCAGTACTTC
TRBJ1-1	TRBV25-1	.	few	CASSASERAGEAFF	TGTGCCAGCAGTGCTTCGGAACGGGCGGGTGAAGCTTTCTTT
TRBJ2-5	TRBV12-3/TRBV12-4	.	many	CASSRDPGIIQETQYF	TGTGCCAGCAGTAGGGACCCCGGGATTATCCAAGAGACCCAGTACTTC
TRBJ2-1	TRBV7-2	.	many	CASSLRGQGRYNEQFF	TGTGCCAGCAGCTTAAGAGGGCAGGGTAGGTACAATGAGCAGTTCTTC
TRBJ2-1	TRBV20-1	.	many	CSAAGPESYYNEQFF	TGCAGTGCTGCCGGACCTGAGAGTTACTACAATGAGCAGTTCTTC
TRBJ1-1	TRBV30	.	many	CAWISPRRGTNEAFF	TGTGCCTGGATCTCACCTCGACGAGGGACGAATGAAGCTTTCTTT
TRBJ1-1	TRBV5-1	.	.	CASSRMVGIAANTEAFF	TGCGCCAGCAGCCGGATGGTGGGTATTGCAGCGAACACTGAAGCTTTCTTT
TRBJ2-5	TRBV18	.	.	CASSPAELRETQYF	TGTGCCAGCTCACCGGCCGAACTTCGGGAGACCCAGTACTTC
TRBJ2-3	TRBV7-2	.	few	CASSLLGASLDTQYF	TGTGCCAGCAGCTTACTAGGAGCTAGCTTGGATACGCAGTATTTT
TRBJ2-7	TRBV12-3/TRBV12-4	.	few	CASSFPGPSYEQYF	TGTGCCAGCAGTTTTCCCGGACCCTCCTACGAGCAGTACTTC
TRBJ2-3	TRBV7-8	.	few	CASSFRTGTQYF	TGTGCCAGCAGCTTCCGCACGGGAACGCAGTATTTT
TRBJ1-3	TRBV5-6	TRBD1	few	CASRPWTGNGNTIYF	TGTGCCAGCAGACCCTGGACAGGGAACGGAAACACCATATATTTT
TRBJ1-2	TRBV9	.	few	CASSGLRWKNGYTF	TGTGCCAGCAGCGGTCTCCGGTGGAAGAATGGCTACACCTTC
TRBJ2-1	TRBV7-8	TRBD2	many	CASSLVTGLVNNEQFF	TGTGCCAGCAGCTTAGTGACGGGACTAGTTAACAATGAGCAGTTCTTC
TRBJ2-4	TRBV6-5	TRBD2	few	CASTPGGAKNIQYF	TGTGCCAGCACCCCGGGAGGGGCCAAAAACATTCAGTACTTC
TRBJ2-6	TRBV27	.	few	CASSFFGTGANVLTF	TGTGCCAGCAGTTTCTTCGGGACTGGGGCCAACGTCCTGACTTTC
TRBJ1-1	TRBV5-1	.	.	CASSLDGQNTEAFF	TGCGCCAGCAGCTTGGACGGCCAGAACACTGAAGCTTTCTTT
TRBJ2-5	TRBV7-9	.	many	CASSLDGSPWETQYF	TGTGCCAGCAGCTTAGATGGCAGTCCCTGGGAGACCCAGTACTTC
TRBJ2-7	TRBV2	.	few	CASSDRGVSYEQYF	TGTGCCAGCAGTGATAGGGGGGTTAGCTACGAGCAGTACTTC
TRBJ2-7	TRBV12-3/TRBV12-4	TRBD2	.	CASGGTSGLPEQYF	TGTGCCAGCGGTGGGACTAGCGGACTCCCGGAGCAGTACTTC
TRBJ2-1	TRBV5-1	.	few	CASSHSQGRGQFF	TGCGCCAGCAGTCACTCACAGGGGAGGGGGCAGTTCTTC
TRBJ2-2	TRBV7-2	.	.	CASSLLGTQNTGELFF	TGTGCCAGCAGCCTCCTCGGGACTCAGAACACCGGGGAGCTGTTTTTT
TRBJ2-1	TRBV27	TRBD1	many	CASSRDRAINEQFF	TGTGCCAGCAGCCGGGACAGGGCGATTAATGAGCAGTTCTTC
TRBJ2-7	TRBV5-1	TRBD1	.	CASSKTDRVSYEQYF	TGCGCCAGCAGCAAGACGGACAGGGTCTCCTACGAGCAGTACTTC
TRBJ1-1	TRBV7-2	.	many	CASSLVRGGGGRKRALNTEAFF	TGTGCCAGCAGCCTAGTCAGAGGCGGGGGAGGTCGAAAACGGGCCTTGAACACTGAAGCTTTCTTT
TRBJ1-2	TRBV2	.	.	CASRRNAPSGDYGYTF	TGTGCCAGCCGCAGAAATGCTCCCAGCGGGGACTATGGCTACACCTTC
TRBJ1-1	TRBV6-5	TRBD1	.	CASSGDRANTEAFF	TGTGCCAGCAGCGGGGACAGGGCGAACACTGAAGCTTTCTTT
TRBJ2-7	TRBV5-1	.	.	CASSLSGTQPEQYF	TGCGCCAGCAGCCTTTCCGGGACACAACCCGAGCAGTACTTC
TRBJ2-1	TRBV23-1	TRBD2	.	CASLIRGLAGNEQLF	TGCGCCTCCTTAATTCGGGGACTAGCGGGAAATGAGCAGTTATTC
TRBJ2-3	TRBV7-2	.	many	CASSHGTDTQYF	TGTGCCAGCAGCCACGGCACAGATACGCAGTATTTT
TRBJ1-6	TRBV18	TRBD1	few	CASSLGTVPNSPLHF	TGTGCCAGCTCACTCGGGACAGTTCCTAATTCACCCCTCCACTTT
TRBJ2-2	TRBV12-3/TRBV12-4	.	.	CASRPSGNTGELFF	TGTGCCAGCAGGCCAAGCGGGAACACCGGGGAGCTGTTTTTT
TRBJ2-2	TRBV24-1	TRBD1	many	CATSDQQGAGELFF	TGTGCCACCAGTGACCAACAGGGGGCCGGGGAGCTGTTTTTT
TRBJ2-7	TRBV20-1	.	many	CSAPGTSAYEQYF	TGCAGTGCTCCCGGGACCTCGGCCTACGAGCAGTACTTC
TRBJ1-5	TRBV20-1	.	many	CSAGGGVGNQPQHF	TGCAGTGCTGGGGGCGGTGTAGGCAATCAGCCCCAGCATTTT
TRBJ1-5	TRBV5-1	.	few	CASSLFGQENQPQHF	TGCGCCAGCAGCTTGTTCGGTCAAGAAAATCAGCCCCAGCATTTT
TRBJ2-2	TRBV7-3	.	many	CASSLQGRTGELFF	TGTGCCAGCAGCTTGCAGGGCCGCACCGGGGAGCTGTTTTTT
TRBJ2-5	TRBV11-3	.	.	CASNTGWGDSTQETQYF	TGTGCCAGCAACACAGGATGGGGGGACAGCACTCAAGAGACCCAGTACTTC
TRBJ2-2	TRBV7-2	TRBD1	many	CASSARGPMTNTGELFF	TGTGCCAGCAGCGCGAGGGGGCCCATGACGAACACCGGGGAGCTGTTTTTT
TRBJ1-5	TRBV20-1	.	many	CSAREFDQPQHF	TGCAGTGCTAGAGAGTTCGATCAGCCCCAGCATTTT
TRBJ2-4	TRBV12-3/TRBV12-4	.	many	CASSLGGAGNIQYF	TGTGCCAGCAGTTTAGGGGGGGCCGGGAACATTCAGTACTTC